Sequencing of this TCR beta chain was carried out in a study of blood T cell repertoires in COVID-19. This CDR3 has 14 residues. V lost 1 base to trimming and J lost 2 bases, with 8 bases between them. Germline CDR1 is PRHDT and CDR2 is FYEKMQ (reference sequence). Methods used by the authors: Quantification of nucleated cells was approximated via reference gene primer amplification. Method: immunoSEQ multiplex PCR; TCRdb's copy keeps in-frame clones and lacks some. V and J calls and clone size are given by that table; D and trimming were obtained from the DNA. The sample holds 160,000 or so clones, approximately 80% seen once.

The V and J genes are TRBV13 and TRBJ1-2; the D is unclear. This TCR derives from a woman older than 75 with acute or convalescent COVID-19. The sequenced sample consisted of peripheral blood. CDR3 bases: TGTGCCAGCAGCTTAGAATTCGGGAACTATGGCTACACCTTC. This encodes CASSLEFGNYGYTF.